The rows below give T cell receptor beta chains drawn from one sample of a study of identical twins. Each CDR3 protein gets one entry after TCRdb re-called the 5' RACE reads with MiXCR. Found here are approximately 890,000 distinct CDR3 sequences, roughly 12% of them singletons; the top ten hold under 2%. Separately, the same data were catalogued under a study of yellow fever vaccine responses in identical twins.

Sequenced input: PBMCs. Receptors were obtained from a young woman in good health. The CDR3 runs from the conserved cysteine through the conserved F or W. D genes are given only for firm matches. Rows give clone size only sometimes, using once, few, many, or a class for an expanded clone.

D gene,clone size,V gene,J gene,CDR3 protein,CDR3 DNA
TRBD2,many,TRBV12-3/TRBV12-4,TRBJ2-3,CASSKLAQNTDTQYF,TGTGCCAGCAGCAAACTAGCGCAGAACACAGATACGCAGTATTTT
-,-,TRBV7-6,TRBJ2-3,CASSRTAVTDTQYF,TGTGCCAGCAGCAGGACAGCGGTCACAGATACGCAGTATTTT
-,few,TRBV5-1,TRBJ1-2,CASSATNGNYGYTF,TGCGCCAGCAGCGCTACGAATGGGAACTATGGCTACACCTTC
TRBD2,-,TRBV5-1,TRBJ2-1,CASSLRTSGRDEQFF,TGCGCCAGCAGCCTAAGGACTAGCGGGAGAGATGAGCAGTTCTTC
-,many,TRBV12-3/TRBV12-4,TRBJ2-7,CASSFHYEQYF,TGTGCCAGCAGTTTCCACTACGAGCAGTACTTC
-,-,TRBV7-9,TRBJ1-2,CASSPSYVGYTF,TGTGCCAGCAGCCCCTCCTACGTCGGCTACACCTTC
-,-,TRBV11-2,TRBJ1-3,CASSFGRAGNTIYF,TGTGCCAGCAGCTTTGGGAGGGCTGGAAACACCATATATTTT
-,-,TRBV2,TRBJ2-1,CASSEDYYEQFF,TGTGCCAGCAGTGAGGACTATTATGAGCAGTTCTTC
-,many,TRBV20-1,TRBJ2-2,CSANRVAGELFF,TGCAGTGCTAACAGGGTTGCAGGGGAGCTGTTTTTT
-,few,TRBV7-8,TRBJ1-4,CASSRPRDANNEKLFF,TGTGCCAGCAGCCGCCCTCGGGATGCTAATAATGAAAAACTGTTTTTT
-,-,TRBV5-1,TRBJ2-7,CASSTALEGNSYEQYF,TGCGCCAGCAGCACCGCCCTCGAGGGGAACTCCTACGAGCAGTACTTC
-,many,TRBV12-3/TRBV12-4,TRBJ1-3,CASSLSATAGNTIYF,TGTGCCAGCAGTTTAAGTGCTACAGCTGGAAACACCATATATTTT
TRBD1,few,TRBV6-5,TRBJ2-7,CASSYFGTGLYEQYF,TGTGCCAGCAGTTACTTCGGGACAGGGCTGTACGAGCAGTACTTC
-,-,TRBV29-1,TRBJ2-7,CSVHLPDAYEQYF,TGCAGCGTCCATCTTCCCGATGCCTACGAGCAGTACTTC
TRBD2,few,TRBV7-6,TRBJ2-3,CASSPDGGVDTQYF,TGTGCCAGCAGCCCCGACGGGGGGGTAGATACGCAGTATTTT
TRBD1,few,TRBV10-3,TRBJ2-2,CATGTGNGNTGELFF,TGTGCCACCGGGACAGGGAACGGGAACACCGGGGAGCTGTTTTTT
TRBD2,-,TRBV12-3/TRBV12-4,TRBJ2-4,CASRGRLAGHQGDIQYF,TGTGCCAGCAGGGGGAGACTAGCGGGACACCAAGGGGACATTCAGTACTTC
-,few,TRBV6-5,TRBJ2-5,CASNSLGETQYF,TGTGCCAGCAATAGCCTGGGGGAGACCCAGTACTTC
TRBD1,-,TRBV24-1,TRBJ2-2,CATSVTGGTRTGELFF,TGTGCCACCAGTGTTACAGGGGGAACCCGCACCGGGGAGCTGTTTTTT
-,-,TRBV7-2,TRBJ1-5,CASSLVWKSNQPQHF,TGTGCCAGCAGCTTAGTGTGGAAAAGCAATCAGCCCCAGCATTTT
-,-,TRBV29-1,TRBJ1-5,CSVEESRDQPQHF,TGCAGCGTTGAAGAGTCTCGTGATCAGCCCCAGCATTTT
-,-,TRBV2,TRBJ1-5,CASMGGYGNQPQHF,TGTGCCAGCATGGGGGGGTACGGCAATCAGCCCCAGCATTTT